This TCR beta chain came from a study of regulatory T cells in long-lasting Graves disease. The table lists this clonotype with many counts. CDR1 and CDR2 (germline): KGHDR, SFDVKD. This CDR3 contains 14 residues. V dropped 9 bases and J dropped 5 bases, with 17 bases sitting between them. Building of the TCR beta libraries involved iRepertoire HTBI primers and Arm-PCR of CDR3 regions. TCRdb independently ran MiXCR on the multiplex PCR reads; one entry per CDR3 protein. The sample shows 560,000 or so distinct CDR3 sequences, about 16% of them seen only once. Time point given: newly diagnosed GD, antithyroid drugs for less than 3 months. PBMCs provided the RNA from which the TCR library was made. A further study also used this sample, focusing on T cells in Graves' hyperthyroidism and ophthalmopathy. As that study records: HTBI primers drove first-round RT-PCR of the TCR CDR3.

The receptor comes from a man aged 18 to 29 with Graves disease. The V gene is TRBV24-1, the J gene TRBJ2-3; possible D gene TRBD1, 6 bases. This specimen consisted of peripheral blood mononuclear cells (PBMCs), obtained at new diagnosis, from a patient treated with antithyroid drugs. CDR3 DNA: TGTGCCACCGGACCAACAGGGTTGGAAGATACGCAGTATTTT. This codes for CATGPTGLEDTQYF.